Below, 32 T cell receptor beta chains from the same sample are listed, as sequenced in a study of T cell repertoires in aging, cancer and after chemotherapy. The template was genomic DNA from peripheral blood, not RNA. A mixed TRB-A/B primer pool amplified rearranged TRB by multiplex touch-down PCR. TCRdb reprocessed the multiplex PCR reads with MiXCR, giving one entry per CDR3 protein. This table has over 10,000 distinct CDR3 sequences, approximately 24% appearing once. What was sequenced was blood. The receptors were sampled from a human donor in good health.

This clonotype is medium-sized in the sample. CDR3 residues: CSESQGYEQYF. The CDR3, as DNA: TGCAGTGAGTCACAGGGTTACGAGCAGTACTTC. The chain links TRBV20-1 to TRBJ2-7; the D gene is possibly TRBD1 (6 bases). CDR1 DFQATT and CDR2 SNEGSKA come from the germline V gene (reference sequence). The length of the CDR3 is 11 residues. V was cut by 7 bases and J by 4 bases, with 11 bases left in between.

The rearrangement links TRBV6-4 to TRBJ2-1; 11 nucleotides match TRBD1. The germline V gene has CDR1 MRHNA and CDR2 SNTAGT. CDR3 length equals 14 residues. The V and J ends lost 2 bases and 6 bases, in that order; junction bases with no gene match: 0. As DNA, the CDR3 is TGTGCCAGCAGTGACGGGACAGGGGGCAATGAGCAGTTCTTC. Translated, it gives CASSDGTGGNEQFF.

V gene TRBV24-1 combines with J gene TRBJ1-1; a weak D match, TRBD1 (5 bases). V lost 2 bases to trimming and J lost 5 bases, with 14 bases between them. Germline values: CDR1 KGHDR, CDR2 SFDVKD. The length of the CDR3 is 15 residues. The CDR3 spells CATSDSFRGETEAFF. Here the CDR3 DNA reads TGTGCCACCAGTGATTCATTTCGGGGGGAAACTGAAGCTTTCTTT.

This chain links TRBV6-5 with TRBJ2-7; D is possibly TRBD1 (6 bases). Germline values: CDR1 MNHEY, CDR2 SVGAGI. The length of the CDR3 is 13 residues. Trimming shortened V by 6 bases and J by 4 bases, and 13 bases separated the two germline ends. This CDR3 reads CASRRAGTYEQYV. The CDR3 region has the DNA TGTGCCAGCAGAAGGGCTGGGACATACGAGCAGTACGTC.

This clonotype turned up a few times. This sequence joins TRBV24-1 and TRBJ1-5; D is undetermined. The V end was cut by 2 bases, the J end by 5 bases, with 9 bases between. Germline V lookup: CDR1 KGHDR, CDR2 SFDVKD. The CDR3 extends over 14 amino acids. Here the CDR3 DNA reads TGTGCCACCAGTGATTCTGGCACTCATCAGCCCCAGCATTTT. Protein: CATSDSGTHQPQHF.

The rearrangement joins TRBV5-1 to TRBJ2-5; possible D gene TRBD2, 6 bases. The V and J ends lost 0 bases and 5 bases respectively, with 14 bases between them. Germline V gene sequence: CDR1 SGHRS, CDR2 YFSETQ. The CDR3 runs 15 residues. This CDR3 is CASSLVLGGQETQYF. The CDR3 DNA sequence: TGCGCCAGCAGCTTGGTCTTGGGGGGTCAGGAGACCCAGTACTTC.

This chain's CDR3 is CASSQPGQGAGNTIYF. Here the CDR3 DNA reads TGCGCCAGCAGCCAGCCGGGACAGGGGGCCGGAAACACCATATATTTT. This chain joins TRBV4-3 and TRBJ1-3; 12 nucleotides align to TRBD1. V trimming: 3 bases; J trimming: 4 bases; junction bases outside the gene matches: 4. The CDR3 runs 16 residues. CDR1 and CDR2 (germline): LGHNA, YSLEER.

The genes are TRBV19 and TRBJ1-5, with D maybe TRBD1 (5 bases). Looked up from germline, CDR1 is LNHDA and CDR2 is SQIVND (reference sequence). This CDR3 spans 17 amino acids. Trimming took off 5 bases at V and 0 bases at J, with 17 bases between the two ends. The CDR3 region has the DNA TGTGCCAGTAGTCAACCGGGACCAAAATATAGCAATCAGCCCCAGCATTTT. Protein sequence: CASSQPGPKYSNQPQHF. Complete variable domain (other parts from reference TRBV19 and TRBJ1-5): DGGITQSPKYLFRKEGQNVTLSCEQNLNHDAMYWYRQDPGQGLRLIYYSQIVNDFQKGDIAEGYSVSREKKESFPLTVTSAQKNPTAFYLCASSQPGPKYSNQPQHFGDGTRLSIL.

This clonotype was seen a few times. The rearrangement links TRBV2 to TRBJ1-2; 8 nucleotides align to TRBD1. V shed 6 bases and J 4 bases; nucleotides not matched to a gene: 10. The V gene's germline CDR1 is SNHLY and CDR2 FYNNEI. The CDR3 totals 15 residues. In DNA, the CDR3 is TGTGCCAGCAGCGCACAGGGGGTGATCTCCTATGGCTACACCTTC. Translation: CASSAQGVISYGYTF.

This clonotype is medium-sized. The chain combines TRBV7-2 with TRBJ2-5; D remains unclear. Germline-derived CDR1 and CDR2 are SGHTA and FQGNSA. The CDR3 is 13 residues long. Trimming removed 1 base from V and 1 base from J, with 4 bases in between. The CDR3 reads CASSLDRQETQYF. The CDR3 DNA sequence: TGTGCCAGCAGCTTAGACCGCCAAGAGACCCAGTACTTC.

This clonotype was picked up a small number of times. V gene TRBV10-3 combines with J gene TRBJ2-1, with a weak D call TRBD1 (6 bases). V was clipped by 0 bases and J by 6 bases, with 9 bases between them. This CDR3 comprises 14 residues. Looked up from germline, CDR1 is ENHRY and CDR2 is SYGVKD. The CDR3 bases are TGTGCCATCAGTGAGTCTCTCAGGGGCAATGAGCAGTTCTTC. Its protein is CAISESLRGNEQFF.

V gene TRBV7-2 combines with J gene TRBJ2-5; D could derive from TRBD1 or TRBD2 (6 bases each). V gave up 2 bases and J gave up 2 bases, with 9 bases separating them. Germline lookup yields CDR1 SGHTA and CDR2 FQGNSA. The CDR3 has 14 amino acids. The CDR3 bases are TGTGCCAGCAGCTTATGGAGGGGGCAAGAGACCCAGTACTTC. Translating gives CASSLWRGQETQYF.

This clonotype turned up a few times. This CDR3 is CASSLSRRGLAKNIQYF. For the CDR3, the DNA is TGTGCCAGCAGCTTGAGTCGGAGGGGGCTAGCCAAAAACATTCAGTACTTC. The rearrangement links TRBV5-4 to TRBJ2-4, with D possibly being TRBD1 (7 bases). The germline V and J ends were trimmed by 1 base and 0 bases, with 14 bases remaining between them. CDR3 length: 17 residues. Germline values: CDR1 SGHNT, CDR2 YYREEE (reference sequence).

In this sample, this clonotype is medium-sized. This chain connects TRBV6-5 to TRBJ2-7; D unresolved. Germline V gene data show CDR1 as MNHEY and CDR2 as SVGAGI. This CDR3 region has 11 residues. The V end lost 5 bases, the J end lost 7 bases, and 9 bases lay between the germline ends. The CDR3 DNA reads as TGTGCCAGCAGTCGAATGGGGGAGCAGTACTTC. Protein: CASSRMGEQYF.

The chain has TRBV19 and TRBJ2-1; D is perhaps TRBD2 (5 bases). The CDR3 runs 16 residues. Germline CDR1 reads LNHDA; CDR2 reads SQIVND (reference sequence). The germline V and J ends were trimmed by 0 bases and 6 bases, with 15 bases remaining between them. CDR3 sequence: CASSIDLGIAGNEQFF. The CDR3 coding sequence is TGTGCCAGTAGTATAGATCTAGGAATCGCGGGCAATGAGCAGTTCTTC.

This clonotype was detected a few times. The chain carries TRBV28 and TRBJ1-5; 10 bases are a match to TRBD1. Germline values: CDR1 MDHEN, CDR2 SYDVKM. The CDR3 runs 14 residues. The ends lost 5 bases at V and 4 bases at J; junction bases unmatched: 2. In DNA, the CDR3 is TGTGCCAGCAGTATGGGACAGGGGAATCAGCCCCAGCATTTT. Amino acids: CASSMGQGNQPQHF.

The table lists this clonotype with a few counts. The gene calls are TRBV19 and TRBJ2-3, with 8 nucleotides matching TRBD2. Trimming removed 5 bases from V and 2 bases from J; junction bases left unmatched: 12. CDR3 size: 17 residues. CDR1 LNHDA and CDR2 SQIVND come from the germline V gene (reference sequence). The DNA of the CDR3 is TGTGCCAGTAGTGATGAGGGGCTAGCGGGTCCCACAGATACGCAGTATTTT. Amino acids: CASSDEGLAGPTDTQYF.

This clonotype was observed a few times. The genes are TRBV11-2 and TRBJ2-7; D not certain. Germline loops: CDR1 SGHAT, CDR2 FQNNGV. The length of the CDR3 is 11 residues. Trimming left V 9 bases short and J 1 base short, with 7 bases between. The CDR3 loop is CASTESYEQYV. The CDR3 bases are TGTGCCAGTACCGAGTCCTACGAGCAGTACGTC.

V gene TRBV5-1 combines with J gene TRBJ2-3; possibly TRBD2 for D (6 bases). Trimming removed 4 bases from V and 3 bases from J, with 18 bases in between. This CDR3 comprises 16 residues. Germline V gives CDR1 SGHRS, CDR2 YFSETQ. The CDR3 nucleotides are TGCGCCAGCAGCCCACGGGAGTTGGGGAAAACAGATACGCAGTATTTT. Its protein product is CASSPRELGKTDTQYF.

Concerning this clonotype itself: A much larger clone sits a single nucleotide away, making a read error possible. The chain is built from TRBV7-6 and TRBJ2-3; tentatively, D is TRBD1 (5 bases). The germline V gene encodes CDR1 SGHVS and CDR2 FNYEAQ. V shed 1 base and J shed 5 bases, with 13 bases lying between them. CDR3 length: 15 residues. In nucleotides, the CDR3 is TGTGCCAGCAGCTTAGTTGACAGTTTCATAGATACGCAGTATTTT. Amino acids: CASSLVDSFIDTQYF.

This chain joins TRBV10-2 and TRBJ2-5; 8 positions agree with TRBD1. V was pared by 6 bases and J by 7 bases, with 7 bases of the junction left unmatched. CDR3 size: 13 residues. The germline V gene encodes CDR1 WSHSY and CDR2 SAAADI. In nucleotides, the CDR3 is TGCGCCAGCAGGGACAGGGTCCAGGCGACCCAGTACTTC. Protein product: CASRDRVQATQYF.

With respect to this clonotype: The junction differs from germline at one of its ends, possibly a read error. The rearrangement joins TRBV7-2 to TRBJ2-1; D not certain. CDR1 and CDR2 from the germline V gene are SGHTA and FQGNSA. CDR3 size: 13 residues. CDR3 protein: CASSLEGYGSKVF. CDR3 DNA sequence: TGTGCCAGCAGCTTAGAGGGTTACGGTTCGAAGGTCTTC.

This clonotype came up a few times. The V and J genes are TRBV11-2 and TRBJ2-3, with a weak D call TRBD2 (6 bases). V lost 5 bases and J lost 1, with 28 bases in between. Germline CDR1 reads SGHAT; CDR2 reads FQNNGV. The length of the CDR3 is 20 residues. CDR3 in amino acids: CASSADFDTSLVPRTDTQYF. The CDR3 region has the DNA TGTGCCAGCAGCGCTGACTTCGACACTAGCCTGGTTCCCCGCACAGATACGCAGTATTTT.

In its sample, this clonotype ranks as medium-sized. The chain uses TRBV7-9 and TRBJ1-2, with D uncertain. CDR1 SEHNR and CDR2 FQNEAQ come from the germline V gene (reference sequence). V lost 0 bases and J 4 bases, leaving 6 bases between the germline ends. The CDR3 contains 13 residues. This CDR3 is CASSLAFRYGYTF. In DNA, the CDR3 is TGTGCCAGCAGCTTAGCGTTTCGCTATGGCTACACCTTC.

Only one count was recorded for this clonotype. The chain carries TRBV12-3 or TRBV12-4 and TRBJ2-7; maybe TRBD1 (5 bases). CDR3 length equals 13 residues. V was shortened by 5 bases and J by 3 bases, with 11 bases between the two germline ends. CDR3 coding DNA: TGTGCCAGCAGTCTCGGACATTACTACGAGCAGTACTTC. Protein product: CASSLGHYYEQYF.

This sequence joins TRBV28 and TRBJ2-5, with a tentative D call TRBD1 (6 bases). Germline-derived CDR1 and CDR2 are MDHEN and SYDVKM. V lost 5 bases to trimming and J lost 5 bases, with 18 bases between them. The CDR3 has 15 residues. CDR3 DNA sequence: TGTGCCAGCAGTGGGGACATTAGGATCGGGGAGACCCAGTACTTC. This encodes CASSGDIRIGETQYF.

In its sample, this clonotype is medium-sized. In DNA, the CDR3 is TGTGCCAGCAGTTCGTATTTGGAGACCCAGTACTTC. This gives the protein CASSSYLETQYF. V and J are TRBV6-5 and TRBJ2-5, with unresolved D. CDR1 and CDR2 from the germline V gene are MNHEY and SVGAGI. CDR3 length: 12 residues. The V and J ends lost 4 bases and 5 bases respectively, with 8 bases between them.

The chain is built from TRBV20-1 and TRBJ2-3, with D possibly TRBD2 on 5 matching bases. The CDR3 spans 14 residues. The germline V and J ends were trimmed by 5 bases and 0 bases, with 12 bases remaining between them. Germline CDR1 and CDR2: DFQATT and SNEGSKA (reference sequence). CDR3 sequence: CSARGRASTDTQYF. For the CDR3, the DNA is TGCAGTGCTCGGGGAAGGGCTAGCACAGATACGCAGTATTTT.

The chain uses TRBV11-2 and TRBJ2-2, with D possibly being TRBD2 (5 bases). Germline V gives CDR1 SGHAT, CDR2 FQNNGV. The CDR3 has 16 residues. Trimming removed 5 bases at V and 4 bases at J, with 17 bases between. In DNA form, the CDR3 reads TGTGCCAGCAGCCCCTTGGAGGCGACGGGCACCGGGGAGCTGTTTTTT. Amino acid sequence: CASSPLEATGTGELFF.

V usage is TRBV20-1 and J usage is TRBJ1-5; D perhaps matches TRBD1 (6 bases). This CDR3 has 13 amino acids. Trimming removed 5 bases at V and 7 bases at J, with 15 bases between. Germline V lookup: CDR1 DFQATT, CDR2 SNEGSKA (reference sequence). The CDR3 DNA sequence: TGCAGTGCTTTGGGGGGCGCGAGACAGCCCCAGCATTTT. Translating it yields CSALGGARQPQHF.

The V gene is TRBV7-9, the J gene TRBJ2-7; 8 positions agree with TRBD1. CDR1 and CDR2 (germline): SEHNR, FQNEAQ (reference sequence). The CDR3 length is 15 residues. The junction had 6 bases not matched to a gene; V was cut back by 5 bases and J by 0 bases. CDR3 coding DNA: TGTGCCAGCAGCACACAGGGGGTGACCTCCTACGAGCAGTACTTC. This codes for CASSTQGVTSYEQYF.

This clonotype is categorized as medium-sized (0.01 to 0.1%). The chain has TRBV6-5 and TRBJ1-2; possible D gene TRBD1, 6 bases. The CDR3 contains 15 residues. Germline loops: CDR1 MNHEY, CDR2 SVGAGI. V lost 6 bases and J 4 bases, leaving 18 bases between the germline ends. The CDR3 loop is CASRAGVLGVYGYTF. The CDR3 coding sequence is TGTGCCAGCAGGGCAGGGGTTCTGGGTGTCTATGGCTACACCTTC.